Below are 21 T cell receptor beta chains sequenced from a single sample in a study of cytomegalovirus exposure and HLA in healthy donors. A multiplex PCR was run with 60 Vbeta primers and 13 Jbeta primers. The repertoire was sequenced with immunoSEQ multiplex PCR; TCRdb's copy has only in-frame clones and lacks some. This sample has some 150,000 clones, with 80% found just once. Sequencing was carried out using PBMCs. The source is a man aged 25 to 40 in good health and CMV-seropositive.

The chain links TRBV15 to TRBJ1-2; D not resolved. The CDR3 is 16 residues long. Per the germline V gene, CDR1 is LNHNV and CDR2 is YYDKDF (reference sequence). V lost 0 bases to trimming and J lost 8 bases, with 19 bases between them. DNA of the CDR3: TGTGCCACCAGCAGAGACTTACAGAAGGCAAAATGGGGCTACACCTTC. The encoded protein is CATSRDLQKAKWGYTF.

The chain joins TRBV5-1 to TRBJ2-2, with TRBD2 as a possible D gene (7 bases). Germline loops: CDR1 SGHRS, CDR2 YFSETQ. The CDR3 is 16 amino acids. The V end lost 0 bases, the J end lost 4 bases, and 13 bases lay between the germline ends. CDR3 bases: TGCGCCAGCAGCTTGGCCGGGGGGCTCGGCACCGGGGAGCTGTTTTTT. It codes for CASSLAGGLGTGELFF.

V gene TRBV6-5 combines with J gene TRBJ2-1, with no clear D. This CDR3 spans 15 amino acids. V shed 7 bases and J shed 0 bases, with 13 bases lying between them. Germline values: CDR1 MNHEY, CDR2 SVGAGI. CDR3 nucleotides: TGTGCCAGCACTCTTGCGGCAAGCTCCTACAATGAGCAGTTCTTC. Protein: CASTLAASSYNEQFF.

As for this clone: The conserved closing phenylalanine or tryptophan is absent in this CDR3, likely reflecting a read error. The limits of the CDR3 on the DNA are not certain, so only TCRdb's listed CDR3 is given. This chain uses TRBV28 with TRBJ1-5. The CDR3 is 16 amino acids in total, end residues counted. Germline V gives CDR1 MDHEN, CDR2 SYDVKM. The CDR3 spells CASEGDNQPQRRGGVY.

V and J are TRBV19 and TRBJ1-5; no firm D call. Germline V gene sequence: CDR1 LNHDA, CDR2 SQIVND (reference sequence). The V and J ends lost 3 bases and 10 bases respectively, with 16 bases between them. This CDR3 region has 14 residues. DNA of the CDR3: TGTGCCAGTAGTATTTCCGGTGCGTTTCCCCCCCAGCATTTT. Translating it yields CASSISGAFPPQHF. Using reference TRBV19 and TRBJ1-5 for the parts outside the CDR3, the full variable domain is DGGITQSPKYLFRKEGQNVTLSCEQNLNHDAMYWYRQDPGQGLRLIYYSQIVNDFQKGDIAEGYSVSREKKESFPLTVTSAQKNPTAFYLCASSISGAFPPQHFGDGTRLSIL.

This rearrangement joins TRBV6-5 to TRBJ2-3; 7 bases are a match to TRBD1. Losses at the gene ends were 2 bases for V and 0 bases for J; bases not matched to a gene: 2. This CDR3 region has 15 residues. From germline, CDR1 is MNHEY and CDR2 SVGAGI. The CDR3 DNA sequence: TGTGCCAGCAGTTACGACAGGGCTAGCACAGATACGCAGTATTTT. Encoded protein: CASSYDRASTDTQYF.

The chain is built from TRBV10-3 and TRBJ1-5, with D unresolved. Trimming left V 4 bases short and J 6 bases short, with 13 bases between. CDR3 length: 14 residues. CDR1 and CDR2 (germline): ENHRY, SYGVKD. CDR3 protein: CAISAVREAQPQHF. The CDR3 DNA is TGTGCCATCAGTGCTGTCCGGGAGGCTCAGCCCCAGCATTTT.

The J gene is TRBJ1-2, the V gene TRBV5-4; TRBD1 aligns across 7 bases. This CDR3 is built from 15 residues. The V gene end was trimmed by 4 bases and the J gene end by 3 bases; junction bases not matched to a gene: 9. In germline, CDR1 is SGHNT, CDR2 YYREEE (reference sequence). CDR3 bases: TGTGCCAGCAGCGCCCGACAGGGAGTGGACTATGGCTACACCTTC. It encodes CASSARQGVDYGYTF.

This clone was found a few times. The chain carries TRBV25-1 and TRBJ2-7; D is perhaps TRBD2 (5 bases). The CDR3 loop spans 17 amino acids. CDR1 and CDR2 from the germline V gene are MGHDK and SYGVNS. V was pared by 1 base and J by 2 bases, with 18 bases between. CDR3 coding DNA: TGTGCCAGCAGTGAATGGAGTCATATTGGAGGCCCCTACGAGCAGTACTTC. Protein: CASSEWSHIGGPYEQYF.

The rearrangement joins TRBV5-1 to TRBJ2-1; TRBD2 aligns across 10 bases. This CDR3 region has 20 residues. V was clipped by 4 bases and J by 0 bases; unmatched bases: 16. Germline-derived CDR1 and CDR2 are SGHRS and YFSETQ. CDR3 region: CASSPGTSASGLSSYNEQFF. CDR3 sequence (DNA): TGCGCCAGCAGCCCAGGGACTAGCGCGAGCGGGTTGAGCTCCTACAATGAGCAGTTCTTC. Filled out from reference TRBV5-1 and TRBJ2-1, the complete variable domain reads KAGVTQTPRYLIKTRGQQVTLSCSPISGHRSVSWYQQTPGQGLQFLFEYFSETQRNKGNFPGRFSGRQFSNSRSEMNVSTLELGDSALYLCASSPGTSASGLSSYNEQFFGPGTRLTVL.

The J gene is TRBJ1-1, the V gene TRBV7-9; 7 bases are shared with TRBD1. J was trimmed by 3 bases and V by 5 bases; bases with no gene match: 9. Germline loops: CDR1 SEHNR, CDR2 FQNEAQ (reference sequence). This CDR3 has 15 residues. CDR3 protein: CASSPGQWVYTEAFF. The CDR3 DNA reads TGTGCCAGCAGCCCGGGACAGTGGGTGTACACTGAAGCTTTCTTT.

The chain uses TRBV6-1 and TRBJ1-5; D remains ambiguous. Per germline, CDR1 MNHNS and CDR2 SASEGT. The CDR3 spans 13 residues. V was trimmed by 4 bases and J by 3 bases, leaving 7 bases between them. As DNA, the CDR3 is TGTGCCAGCAGTGGCGACAACAATCAGCCCCAGCATTTT. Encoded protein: CASSGDNNQPQHF.

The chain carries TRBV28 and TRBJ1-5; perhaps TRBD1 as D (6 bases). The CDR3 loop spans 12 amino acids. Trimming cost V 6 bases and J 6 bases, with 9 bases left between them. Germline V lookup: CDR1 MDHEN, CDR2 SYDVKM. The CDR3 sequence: CASRGGGQPQHF. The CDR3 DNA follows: TGTGCCAGCAGGGGAGGGGGTCAGCCCCAGCATTTT.

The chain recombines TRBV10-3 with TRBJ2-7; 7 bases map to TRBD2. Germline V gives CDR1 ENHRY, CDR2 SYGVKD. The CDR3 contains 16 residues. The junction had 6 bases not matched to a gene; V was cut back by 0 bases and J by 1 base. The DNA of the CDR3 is TGTGCCATCAGTGAGTCGAGAAGCGGGGCGTCCTACGAGCAGTACTTC. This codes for CAISESRSGASYEQYF.

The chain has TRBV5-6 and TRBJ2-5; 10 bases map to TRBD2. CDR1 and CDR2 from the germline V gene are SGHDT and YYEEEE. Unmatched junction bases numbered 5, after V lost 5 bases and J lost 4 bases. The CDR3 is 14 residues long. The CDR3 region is CASRLLAGVETQYF. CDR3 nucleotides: TGTGCCAGCAGGCTGCTAGCGGGAGTAGAGACCCAGTACTTC.

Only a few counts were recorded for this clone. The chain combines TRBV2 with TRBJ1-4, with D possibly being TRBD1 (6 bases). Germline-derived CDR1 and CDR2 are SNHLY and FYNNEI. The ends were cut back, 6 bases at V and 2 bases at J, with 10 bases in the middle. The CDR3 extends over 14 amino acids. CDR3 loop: CASSTGSTNEKLFF. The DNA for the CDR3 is TGTGCCAGCAGCACAGGGTCGACTAATGAAAAACTGTTTTTT.

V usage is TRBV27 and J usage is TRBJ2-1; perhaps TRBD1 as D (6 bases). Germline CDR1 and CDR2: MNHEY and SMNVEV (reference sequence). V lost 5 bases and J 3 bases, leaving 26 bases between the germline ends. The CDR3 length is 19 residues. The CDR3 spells CASSPSRPDTRGHYNEQFF. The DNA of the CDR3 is TGTGCCAGCAGTCCATCCCGCCCCGACACCCGGGGACACTACAATGAGCAGTTCTTC.

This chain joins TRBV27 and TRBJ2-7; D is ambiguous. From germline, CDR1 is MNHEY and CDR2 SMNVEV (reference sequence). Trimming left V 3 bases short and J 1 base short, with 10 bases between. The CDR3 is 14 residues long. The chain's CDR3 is CASSFRIGSYEQYF. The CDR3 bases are TGTGCCAGCAGTTTCCGCATCGGGTCCTACGAGCAGTACTTC.

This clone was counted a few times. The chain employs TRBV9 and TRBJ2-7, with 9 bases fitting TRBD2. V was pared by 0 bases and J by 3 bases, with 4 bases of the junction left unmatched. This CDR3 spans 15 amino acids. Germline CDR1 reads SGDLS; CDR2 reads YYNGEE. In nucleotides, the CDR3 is TGTGCCAGCAGCGTAGGTATTAGCGGGAGCTACGAGCAGTACTTC. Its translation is CASSVGISGSYEQYF.

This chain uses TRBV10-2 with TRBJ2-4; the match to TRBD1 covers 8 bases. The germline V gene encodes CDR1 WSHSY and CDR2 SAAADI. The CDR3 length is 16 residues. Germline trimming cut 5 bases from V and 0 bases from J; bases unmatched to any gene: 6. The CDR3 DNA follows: TGCGCCAGCAGTTCCGGGACAGGACTAGCCAAAAACATTCAGTACTTC. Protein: CASSSGTGLAKNIQYF.

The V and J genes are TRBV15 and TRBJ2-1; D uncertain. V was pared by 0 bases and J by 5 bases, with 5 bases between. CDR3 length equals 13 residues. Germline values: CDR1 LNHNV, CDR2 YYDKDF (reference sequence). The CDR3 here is CATSRDLNNEQFF. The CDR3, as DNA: TGTGCCACCAGCAGAGATCTAAACAATGAGCAGTTCTTC.